The 20 T cell receptor beta chains below come from one sample, sequenced in a study of blood T cell repertoires in COVID-19. The data were produced by immunoSEQ multiplex PCR, yet TCRdb's version contains in-frame clones alone and is incomplete. The data show 150,000 to 180,000 clones, approximately 79% seen once. Sequenced material: PBMCs or T cells enriched from blood (not recorded which). These receptors all stem from a man aged 50 or older who had recovered from COVID-19.

This rearrangement joins TRBV7-2 to TRBJ2-2; maybe TRBD1 (6 bases). V was trimmed by 5 bases and J by 3 bases, leaving 16 bases between them. The CDR3 contains 16 residues. CDR1 is SGHTA and CDR2 is FQGNSA in the germline V gene. CDR3 amino acids: CASSLTGMGHTGELFF. The CDR3 DNA reads as TGTGCCAGCAGCCTCACAGGGATGGGGCACACCGGGGAGCTGTTTTTT.

This clone was seen only a few times. The chain carries TRBV29-1 and TRBJ1-2; the D gene is possibly TRBD1 (5 bases). With 0 bases removed from V and 4 bases from J, the gap between germline ends came to 12 bases. CDR3 size: 14 residues. The V gene's germline CDR1 is SQVTM and CDR2 ANQGSEA. CDR3 DNA: TGCAGCGTTGAAGATGGACACGTGACCTATGGCTACACCTTC. This sequence encodes CSVEDGHVTYGYTF.

The chain couples TRBV15 to TRBJ1-5; D is possibly TRBD1 (5 bases). V lost 1 base, J lost 2 bases, and 9 bases lay in between. CDR1 and CDR2 from the germline V gene are LNHNV and YYDKDF (reference sequence). The CDR3 is 15 amino acids. CDR3 in amino acids: CATSRGGVGNQPQHF. CDR3 DNA sequence: TGTGCCACCAGCAGAGGGGGCGTCGGCAATCAGCCCCAGCATTTT. Combining the CDR3 with reference TRBV15 and TRBJ1-5 gives the whole variable domain DAMVIQNPRYQVTQFGKPVTLSCSQTLNHNVMYWYQQKSSQAPKLLFHYYDKDFNNEADTPDNFQSRRPNTSFCFLDIRSPGLGDTAMYLCATSRGGVGNQPQHFGDGTRLSIL.

This sequence joins TRBV5-1 and TRBJ2-7, with a possible D match to TRBD2 (6 bases). The CDR3 covers 13 residues. With 6 bases removed from V and 5 bases from J, the gap between germline ends came to 15 bases. Germline CDR1 and CDR2: SGHRS and YFSETQ. The CDR3 nucleotides are TGCGCCAGCAAAAGCGGGTCGGCTAACGAGCAGTACTTC. Protein product: CASKSGSANEQYF.

This clone is a singleton in its sample. The chain links TRBV19 to TRBJ2-7, with 10 bases fitting TRBD1. This CDR3 comprises 15 residues. Germline CDR1 and CDR2: LNHDA and SQIVND (reference sequence). V dropped 7 bases and J dropped 2; count of bases not matched to a gene: 8. The CDR3 is CASTSDRGGTYEQYF. The DNA of the CDR3 is TGTGCCAGTACCTCGGACAGGGGGGGAACCTACGAGCAGTACTTC.

The gene calls are TRBV7-2 and TRBJ1-5; 8 bases align to TRBD1. V dropped 5 bases and J dropped 7; count of bases not matched to a gene: 4. This CDR3 is built from 13 residues. Germline V gives CDR1 SGHTA, CDR2 FQGNSA. The DNA of the CDR3 is TGTGCCAGCAGCCTGACAGGGGACCAGCCCCAGCATTTT. Its protein product is CASSLTGDQPQHF.

This chain links TRBV11-2 with TRBJ1-1; 8 positions agree with TRBD1. Germline V gives CDR1 SGHAT, CDR2 FQNNGV. This CDR3 contains 16 residues. V dropped 6 bases and J dropped 1; count of bases not matched to a gene: 10. The CDR3 sequence: CASREFQGARNTEAFF. CDR3 DNA: TGTGCCAGCAGGGAATTTCAGGGGGCGCGGAACACTGAAGCTTTCTTT.

V gene TRBV18 combines with J gene TRBJ1-1, with 10 bases aligning to TRBD1. V was pared by 4 bases and J by 3 bases, with 5 bases of the junction left unmatched. The CDR3 sequence is 15 residues long. The germline V gene encodes CDR1 KGHSH and CDR2 LQKENI. The DNA of the CDR3 is TGTGCCAGCTCACTAATAGGGACAGGGGACACTGAAGCTTTCTTT. This translates into CASSLIGTGDTEAFF.

The genes are TRBV9 and TRBJ1-2; D perhaps matches TRBD1 (6 bases). The CDR3 is made up of 16 amino acids. V shed 0 bases and J shed 4 bases, with 16 bases lying between them. Germline CDR1 SGDLS, CDR2 YYNGEE. The CDR3 region has the DNA TGTGCCAGCAGCGTAGGAATACAGGGATTTGGCTATGGCTACACCTTC. Translated, it gives CASSVGIQGFGYGYTF.

The chain recombines TRBV18 with TRBJ1-2; 8 bases are shared with TRBD1. Germline V gene lookup returns CDR1 KGHSH and CDR2 LQKENI. CDR3 size: 15 residues. The J segment lost 4 bases and the V segment lost 3 bases, leaving 7 bases of the junction unmatched. CDR3 DNA: TGTGCCAGCTCACCCGGACAGGGTGGGATCTATGGCTACACCTTC. Protein product: CASSPGQGGIYGYTF.

With regard to this clone: This sample includes further DNA sequences coding for the same CDR3. The chain carries TRBV6-5 and TRBJ1-6; 8 bases are shared with TRBD1. Losses at the gene ends were 5 bases for V and 9 bases for J; bases not matched to a gene: 6. This CDR3 has 14 amino acids. From germline, CDR1 is MNHEY and CDR2 SVGAGI. As DNA, the CDR3 is TGTGCCAGCAGTCCGGGGACAGGATTTTCACCCCTCCACTTT. It yields the protein CASSPGTGFSPLHF.

The CDR3 is CASSQDLPGGFGNEKLFF. CDR3 DNA: TGTGCCAGCAGCCAAGATCTTCCGGGGGGGTTCGGTAATGAAAAACTGTTTTTT. V and J are TRBV3-1 (or the pseudogene TRBV3-2) and TRBJ1-4; TRBD1 is a possible D gene (5 bases). CDR3 size: 18 residues. V lost 0 bases, J lost 4 bases, and 18 bases lay in between. In germline, CDR1 is LGHDT, CDR2 YNNKEL (reference sequence).

The J gene is TRBJ1-2, the V gene TRBV19; 11 bases agree with TRBD1. The CDR3 is 16 amino acids. V was clipped by 7 bases and J by 4 bases; unmatched bases: 11. Germline V gene lookup returns CDR1 LNHDA and CDR2 SQIVND (reference sequence). CDR3 in amino acids: CASTSVGQGAGYGYTF. CDR3 nucleotides: TGTGCCAGTACTTCTGTCGGACAGGGGGCGGGCTATGGCTACACCTTC.

The chain links TRBV5-4 to TRBJ2-7, with TRBD1 identical over 9 bases. Germline values: CDR1 SGHNT, CDR2 YYREEE (reference sequence). The junction had 10 bases not matched to a gene; V was cut back by 4 bases and J by 5 bases. This CDR3 is 15 amino acids long. The CDR3 is CASSPGGTGNNEQYF. Written as DNA, the CDR3 is TGTGCCAGCAGCCCCGGTGGGACAGGGAATAACGAGCAGTACTTC.

There are a few counts of this clone. The CDR3 DNA reads TGTGCCAGCAGCCGTTCAGGGGGACAGGGCCGACTGTTTTTT. Translation: CASSRSGGQGRLFF. The J gene is TRBJ1-4, the V gene TRBV3-1 (or the pseudogene TRBV3-2); TRBD1 matches at 9 bases. This CDR3 is built from 14 residues. Per the germline V gene, CDR1 is LGHDT and CDR2 is YNNKEL (reference sequence). V dropped 4 bases and J dropped 13; count of bases not matched to a gene: 10.

The chain joins TRBV5-6 to TRBJ2-7; the D is unclear. Trimming shortened V by 6 bases and J by 9 bases, and 19 bases separated the two germline ends. The germline gives CDR1 SGHDT, CDR2 YYEEEE. CDR3 length: 13 amino acids. The CDR3 coding sequence is TGTGCCAGCACCACGCAGGCCCCGATGCGGCAGTACTTC. Amino acid sequence: CASTTQAPMRQYF.

The gene calls are TRBV15 and TRBJ1-6; 7 bases fit TRBD1. Per germline, CDR1 LNHNV and CDR2 YYDKDF (reference sequence). The CDR3 sequence is 15 residues long. With V trimmed by 5 bases and J by 8 bases, 9 bases remained unmatched. The DNA for the CDR3 is TGTGCCACCAGCTCTGAGACAGGGTCGTATTCACCCCTCCACTTT. Protein: CATSSETGSYSPLHF.

The chain combines TRBV3-1 (or the pseudogene TRBV3-2) with TRBJ1-2; D not resolved. The CDR3 is 13 residues long. V lost 0 bases to trimming and J lost 8 bases, with 10 bases between them. The germline CDR1 and CDR2 sequences are LGHDT and YNNKEL (reference sequence). In nucleotides, the CDR3 is TGTGCCAGCAGCCAAGATCCAGCGAGGGGCTACACCTTC. Translation: CASSQDPARGYTF.

V is TRBV24-1 and J is TRBJ2-1, with TRBD2 identical over 13 bases. The CDR3 contains 16 residues. Losses at the gene ends were 3 bases for V and 8 bases for J; bases not matched to a gene: 6. Germline CDR1 and CDR2: KGHDR and SFDVKD. CDR3 amino acids: CATSDRTSGGRDEQFF. The CDR3 DNA reads as TGTGCCACCAGTGATCGGACTAGCGGGGGTCGAGATGAGCAGTTCTTC.

The chain links TRBV7-2 to TRBJ2-3; maybe TRBD2 (6 bases). Trimming cost V 5 bases and J 0 bases, with 12 bases left between them. The CDR3 is 15 residues long. The germline CDR1 and CDR2 sequences are SGHTA and FQGNSA. Here the CDR3 DNA reads TGTGCCAGCAGCAAGGTGGGGGGTAGCACAGATACGCAGTATTTT. Its protein is CASSKVGGSTDTQYF.